This is a list of T cell receptor beta chains from one sample in a study of blood T cell repertoires in COVID-19. Sequenced by immunoSEQ multiplex PCR; TCRdb stores in-frame clones only, minus some. The table includes under 200,000 clones, 86% detected once. Sequencing input: peripheral blood. Receptors originate from a woman of 80 years or more in a cohort sampled during active or convalescent COVID-19. Both conserved end residues are part of each CDR3. D genes are given only for firm matches. Not all rows give a size; the values are once, few, many and, for expanded clones, a class.

V gene	J gene	D gene	CDR3 length	clone size	CDR3 DNA	CDR3 protein
TRBV11-2	TRBJ2-2	.	17	.	TGTGCCAGCAGCTTAATCAGGGGCTCTAGGGACACCGGGGAGCTGTTTTTT	CASSLIRGSRDTGELFF
TRBV6-5	TRBJ1-1	.	13	.	TGTGCCAGCTTTGGCGGGGGGAAGAGTGAAGCTTTCTTT	CASFGGGKSEAFF
TRBV3-1/TRBV3-2	TRBJ1-2	.	17	.	TGTGCCAGCAGCCGACCCGCAGGGACAATCCGTGGCTATGGCTACACCTTC	CASSRPAGTIRGYGYTF
TRBV9	TRBJ2-1	TRBD2	18	.	TGTGCCAGCAGCGTAGACTACGCCCCGCTAGCGGCTGGCAATGAGCAGTTCTTC	CASSVDYAPLAAGNEQFF
TRBV5-5	TRBJ1-2	.	15	.	TGTGCCAGCAGCCTATCTACGACGGGAAACTATGGCTACACCTTC	CASSLSTTGNYGYTF
TRBV7-8	TRBJ1-5	.	14	.	TGTGCCAGCAGCTTAGTACAGGGTAGACAGCCCCAGCATTTT	CASSLVQGRQPQHF
TRBV11-2	TRBJ1-6	.	16	few	TGTGCCAGCAGCTTAGAGGGGGCGACCTATAATTCACCCCTCCACTTT	CASSLEGATYNSPLHF
TRBV15	TRBJ1-2	TRBD1	15	.	TGTGCCACCAGCAGAGACGTAGGACAGGGGTTTGGCTACACCTTC	CATSRDVGQGFGYTF
TRBV2	TRBJ1-5	TRBD1	14	few	TGTGCCAGCGCGCTTGGGACAGTAAATCAGCCCCAGCATTTT	CASALGTVNQPQHF
TRBV28	TRBJ1-3	.	16	.	TGTGCCAGCAGTTTTCCCGAGGGGGTCGGAGGAAACACCATATATTTT	CASSFPEGVGGNTIYF
TRBV5-1	TRBJ2-1	.	15	.	TGCGCCAGCAGCTCGCAGCGGACCTCCTACAATGAGCAGTTCTTC	CASSSQRTSYNEQFF
TRBV11-3	TRBJ1-5	TRBD1	14	few	TGTGCCAGCAGTTCACAGGGGTGGCATCAGCCCCAGCATTTT	CASSSQGWHQPQHF
TRBV7-2	TRBJ1-2	.	14	.	TGTGCCAGCAGCTTAGGGGCTTTGGGGGCGAGCTACACCTTC	CASSLGALGASYTF
TRBV30	TRBJ1-3	.	14	.	TGTGCCTGGAGTCAGGGCCTGACTGGAAACACCATATATTTT	CAWSQGLTGNTIYF
TRBV1	TRBJ1-1	.	11	.	TGCACCAGCAGCCAAGGACGAGGAGCTTTCTTT	CTSSQGRGAFF
TRBV7-9	TRBJ1-2	TRBD1	15	.	TGTGCCAGCAGCTTAGCACAGGGGGGTTACTATGGCTACACCTTC	CASSLAQGGYYGYTF
TRBV4-2	TRBJ1-1	.	13	.	TGTGCCAGCAGCCAAGTTCGGGACACTGAAGCTTTCTTT	CASSQVRDTEAFF
TRBV9	TRBJ2-2	TRBD2	17	.	TGTGCCAGCAGCGTAGGTTTCTGGCGGGGGGGCACCGGGGAGCTGTTTTTT	CASSVGFWRGGTGELFF
TRBV3-1/TRBV3-2	TRBJ1-6	TRBD1	14	.	TGTGCCAGCAGCCCTCCGGGACAGGGGGGACGGGTCCACTTT	CASSPPGQGGRVHF
TRBV7-2	TRBJ1-6	.	18	.	TGTGCCAGCAGCTTACAGGGGCCTTTAAGCTCCTATAATTCACCCCTCCACTTT	CASSLQGPLSSYNSPLHF
TRBV11-3	TRBJ2-1	TRBD2	16	.	TGTGCCAGCAGCTTAGGGTTAGCGGGGGGACGAAATGAGCAGTTCTTC	CASSLGLAGGRNEQFF
TRBV19	TRBJ2-1	.	15	.	TGTGCCAGTAGTATAACTAGTACTTCGTCCAATGAGCAGTTCTTC	CASSITSTSSNEQFF
TRBV9	TRBJ2-3	.	16	.	TGTGCCAGCAGCGTATTCGGCAGGGCCCTCACAGATACGCAGTATTTT	CASSVFGRALTDTQYF
TRBV29-1	TRBJ1-2	TRBD1	15	.	TGCAGCGCCAAACCCAGGACAGGGGGGGGCTGGGGCTACACCTTC	CSAKPRTGGGWGYTF
TRBV9	TRBJ2-2	TRBD2	19	.	TGTGCCAGCAGCGTAGCTCCTAGCGGGTACATACTCAACACCGGGGAGCTGTTTTTT	CASSVAPSGYILNTGELFF
TRBV4-3	TRBJ1-2	.	12	few	TGCGCCAGCAGCTCAGACAGCTATGGCTACACCTTC	CASSSDSYGYTF
TRBV11-2	TRBJ1-1	.	9	.	TGTGCCACAGGCATTGAAGCTTTCTTT	CATGIEAFF
TRBV3-1/TRBV3-2	TRBJ2-1	TRBD2	17	.	TGTGCCAGTTCCGGGACTAGCGGGAGTTGGGGTTACAATGAGCAGTTCTTC	CASSGTSGSWGYNEQFF
TRBV15	TRBJ2-2	TRBD2	17	.	TGTGCCACCAGCAGAGTTCTAGCGGGGGTGCCCAACGGGGAGCTGTTTTTT	CATSRVLAGVPNGELFF
TRBV27	TRBJ1-6	TRBD1	15	few	TGTGCCAGCACTAGTCGGCGTACAGGGGGTTCACCCCTCCACTTT	CASTSRRTGGSPLHF
TRBV7-8	TRBJ1-2	.	15	.	TGTGCCAGCAGCTTATATCAGGGGTCTAACTATGGCTACACCTTC	CASSLYQGSNYGYTF
TRBV10-1	TRBJ2-5	TRBD1	15	.	TGCGCCAGCAGTGAGAAGACAGGGGTGGGAGAGACCCAGTACTTC	CASSEKTGVGETQYF
TRBV25-1	TRBJ1-5	.	14	.	TGTGCCAGCAGTGAATGGGGGGGTAATCAGCCCCAGCATTTT	CASSEWGGNQPQHF
TRBV6-5	TRBJ1-2	.	14	.	TGTGCCAGCAGTCAGTCAGGAGGCGGCTATGGCTACACCTTC	CASSQSGGGYGYTF
TRBV11-2	TRBJ2-7	.	15	.	TGTGCCAGCAGCGCAACCAGGGGCCCTCTGGGGGAGCAGTACTTC	CASSATRGPLGEQYF
TRBV11-3	TRBJ1-1	.	14	.	TGTGCCAGCAGCTTAGATACTGAGGTCACTGAAGCTTTCTTT	CASSLDTEVTEAFF
TRBV7-9	TRBJ2-3	TRBD1	14	.	TGTGCCAGCAGTTCCGACAGGGGCACAGATACGCAGTATTTT	CASSSDRGTDTQYF
TRBV30	TRBJ1-4	.	13	.	TGTGCCGCCGGCAGGGAAGGCGGTGAAAAACTGTTTTTT	CAAGREGGEKLFF
TRBV6-6	TRBJ1-6	.	15	.	TGTGCCAGCAGTTACTCTTGGAGGAATGGCTCACCCCTCCACTTT	CASSYSWRNGSPLHF
TRBV19	TRBJ1-5	.	13	.	TGTGCCAGTAACGAGGGTGTCAGCCAGCCCCAGCATTTT	CASNEGVSQPQHF
TRBV5-1	TRBJ1-3	.	15	.	TGCGCCAGCAGCTCTTACACAGACTCTGGAAACACCATATATTTT	CASSSYTDSGNTIYF
TRBV6-2/TRBV6-3	TRBJ2-2	TRBD2	18	.	TGTGCCAGCAGTTACGTATCAGCGGGAGTTATCCTTAGCGGGGAGCTGTTTTTT	CASSYVSAGVILSGELFF
TRBV12-3/TRBV12-4	TRBJ2-5	.	11	.	TGTGCCAGCAGTTCGGTGGAGACCCAGTACTTC	CASSSVETQYF
TRBV2	TRBJ1-1	.	14	.	TGTGCCAGCAGTGATGCGGACAGAAACACTGAAGCTTTCTTT	CASSDADRNTEAFF
TRBV4-3	TRBJ2-5	TRBD2	16	.	TGCGCCAGCAGCCAAGTACATAGCGGGGGCGCAGAGACCCAGTACTTC	CASSQVHSGGAETQYF
TRBV3-1/TRBV3-2	TRBJ1-5	.	15	once	TGTGCCAGCAGCCAAGATTTGGCAGGCTATCAGCCCCAGCATTTT	CASSQDLAGYQPQHF
TRBV10-3	TRBJ2-7	.	16	.	TGTGCCATCAGTGACTTAGCTTCGGGGAGCTCCTACGAGCAGTACTTC	CAISDLASGSSYEQYF
TRBV12-3/TRBV12-4	TRBJ2-5	.	13	.	TGTGCCAGCAGTTTACAGGGATCTGAGACCCAGTACTTC	CASSLQGSETQYF
TRBV3-1/TRBV3-2	TRBJ2-7	.	15	.	TGTGCCAGCACCCCGACAAGTCATCAGATCTACGAGCAGTACTTC	CASTPTSHQIYEQYF